This TCR beta chain was identified during a study of blood T cells in healthy people across ages. Across the whole study: Roughly one uniquely barcoded beta molecule per two T cells was captured.

Study-level findings and limits: Researchers report that TCR beta diversity correlated strongly with naive T cell percentage.

The use of a sample-barcoded 5' primer and a J-beta primer mix characterized a second PCR of roughly 6 to 11 cycles. Each cDNA molecule carried a tag from a template-switch adaptor that contained 12 random nucleotides. TCRdb passed the 5' RACE reads through MiXCR, listing each CDR3 protein once. Of 650,000 to 1,000,000 distinct CDR3 sequences in the sample, about 46% are singletons; the top ten hold around 18%. This clonotype appeared once. The antigen is not known. V was pared by 3 bases and J by 0 bases, with 9 bases of the junction left unmatched. CDR1 and CDR2 (germline): SGDLS, YYNGEE. The CDR3 length is 17 residues.

This TCR came from an older man in good health. This chain connects TRBV9 to TRBJ2-3, with TRBD2 matching over 8 bases. Sequenced material: blood. The CDR3 DNA reads TGTGCCAGCAGCGGACGATGGTCGGGAGGGAGCACAGATACGCAGTATTTT. Translated, it gives CASSGRWSGGSTDTQYF.